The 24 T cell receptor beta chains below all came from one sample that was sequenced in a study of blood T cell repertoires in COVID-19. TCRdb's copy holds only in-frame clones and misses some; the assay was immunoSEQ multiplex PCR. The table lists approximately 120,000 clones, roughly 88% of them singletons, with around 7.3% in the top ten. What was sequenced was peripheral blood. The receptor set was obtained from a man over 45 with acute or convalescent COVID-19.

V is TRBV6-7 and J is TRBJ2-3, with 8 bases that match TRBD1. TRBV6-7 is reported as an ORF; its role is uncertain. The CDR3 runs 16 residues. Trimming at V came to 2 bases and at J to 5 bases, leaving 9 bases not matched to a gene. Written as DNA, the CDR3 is TGTGCCAGCAGTTACCCAAACGACAGGGGACAAGATACGCAGTATTTT. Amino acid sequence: CASSYPNDRGQDTQYF.

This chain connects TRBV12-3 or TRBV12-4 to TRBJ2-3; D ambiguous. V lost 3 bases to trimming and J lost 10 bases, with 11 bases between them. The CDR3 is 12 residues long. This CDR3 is CASSFQTYPQYF. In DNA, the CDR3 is TGTGCCAGCAGTTTTCAGACATATCCGCAGTATTTT.

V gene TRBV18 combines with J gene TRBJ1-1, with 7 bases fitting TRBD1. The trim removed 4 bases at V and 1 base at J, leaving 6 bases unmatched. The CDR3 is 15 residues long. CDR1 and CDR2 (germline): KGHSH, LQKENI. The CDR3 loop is CASSQQTGKNTEAFF. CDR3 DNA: TGTGCCAGCTCACAACAGACAGGGAAGAACACTGAAGCTTTCTTT.

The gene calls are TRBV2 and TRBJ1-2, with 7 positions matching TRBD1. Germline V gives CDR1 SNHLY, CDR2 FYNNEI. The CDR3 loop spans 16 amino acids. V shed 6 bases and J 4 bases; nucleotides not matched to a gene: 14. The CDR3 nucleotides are TGTGCCAGCAGGGCTTTTCGGACAGGATGGGCCTATGGCTACACCTTC. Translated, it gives CASRAFRTGWAYGYTF.

The CDR3 region is CATSTGVTDTQYF. In DNA form, the CDR3 reads TGTGCCACCAGTACAGGAGTCACAGATACGCAGTATTTT. The chain is built from TRBV15 and TRBJ2-3; a possible D gene is TRBD1 (5 bases). V was cut by 6 bases and J by 2 bases, with 9 bases left in between. This CDR3 is 13 amino acids long. Germline values: CDR1 LNHNV, CDR2 YYDKDF (reference sequence).

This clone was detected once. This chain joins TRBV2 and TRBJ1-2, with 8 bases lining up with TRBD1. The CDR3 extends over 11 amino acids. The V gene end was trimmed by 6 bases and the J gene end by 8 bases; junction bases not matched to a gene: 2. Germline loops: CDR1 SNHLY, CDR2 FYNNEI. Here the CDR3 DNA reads TGTGCCAGCAGACAGGGGGAGGGCTACACCTTC. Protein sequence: CASRQGEGYTF.

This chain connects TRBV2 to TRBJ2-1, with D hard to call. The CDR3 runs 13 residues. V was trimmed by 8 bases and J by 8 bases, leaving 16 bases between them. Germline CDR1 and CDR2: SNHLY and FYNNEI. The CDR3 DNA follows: TGTGCCAGCCTCTCAGAGATTCGGGATGAGCAGTTCTTC. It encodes CASLSEIRDEQFF.

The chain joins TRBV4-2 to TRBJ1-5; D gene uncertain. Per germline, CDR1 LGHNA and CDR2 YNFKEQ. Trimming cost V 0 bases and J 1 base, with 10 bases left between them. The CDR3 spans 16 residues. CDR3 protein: CASSQDLGISNQPQHF. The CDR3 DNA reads TGTGCCAGCAGCCAAGATCTGGGCATAAGCAATCAGCCCCAGCATTTT.

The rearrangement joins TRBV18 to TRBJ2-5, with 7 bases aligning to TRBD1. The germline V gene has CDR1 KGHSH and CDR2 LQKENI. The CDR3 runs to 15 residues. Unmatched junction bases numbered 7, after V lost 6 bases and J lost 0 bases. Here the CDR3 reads CASSLLGTDQETQYF. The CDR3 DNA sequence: TGTGCCAGCTCGCTACTTGGGACAGACCAAGAGACCCAGTACTTC.

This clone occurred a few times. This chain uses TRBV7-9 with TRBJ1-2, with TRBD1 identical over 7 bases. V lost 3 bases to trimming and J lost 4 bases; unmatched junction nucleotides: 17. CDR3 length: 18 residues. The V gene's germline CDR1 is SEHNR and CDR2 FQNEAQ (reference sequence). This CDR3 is CASSFFPLRTGDIYGYTF. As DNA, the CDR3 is TGTGCCAGCAGCTTTTTCCCTCTCCGAACAGGGGATATCTATGGCTACACCTTC.

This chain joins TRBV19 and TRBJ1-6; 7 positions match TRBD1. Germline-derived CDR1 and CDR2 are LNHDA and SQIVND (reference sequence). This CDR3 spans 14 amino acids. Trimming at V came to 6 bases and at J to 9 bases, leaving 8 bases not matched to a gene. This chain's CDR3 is CASSRTGAASPLHF. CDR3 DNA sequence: TGTGCCAGTAGCCGCACAGGGGCAGCTTCACCCCTCCACTTT.

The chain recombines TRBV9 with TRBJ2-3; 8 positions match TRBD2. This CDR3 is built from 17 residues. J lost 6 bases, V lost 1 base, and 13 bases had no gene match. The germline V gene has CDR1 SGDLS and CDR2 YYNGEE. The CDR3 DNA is TGTGCCAGCAGCGTACTAGTAGCGGGACCGGGGCGCGATACGCAGTATTTT. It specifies CASSVLVAGPGRDTQYF.

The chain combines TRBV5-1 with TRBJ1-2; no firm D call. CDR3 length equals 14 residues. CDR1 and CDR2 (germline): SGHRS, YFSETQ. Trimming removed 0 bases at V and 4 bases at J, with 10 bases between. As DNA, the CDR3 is TGCGCCAGCAGCTTGGACGGCGGTGTCTATGGCTACACCTTC. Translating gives CASSLDGGVYGYTF.

The CDR3 here is CASSQLDRANGYTF. The CDR3 DNA reads TGTGCCAGCAGTCAACTAGACAGGGCTAACGGCTACACCTTC. The rearrangement uses TRBV3-1 (or the pseudogene TRBV3-2) and TRBJ1-2; 7 positions match TRBD1. The CDR3 is made up of 14 amino acids. The germline gives CDR1 LGHDT, CDR2 YNNKEL (reference sequence). The V segment lost 6 bases and the J segment 8 bases; nucleotides outside the gene matches: 12.

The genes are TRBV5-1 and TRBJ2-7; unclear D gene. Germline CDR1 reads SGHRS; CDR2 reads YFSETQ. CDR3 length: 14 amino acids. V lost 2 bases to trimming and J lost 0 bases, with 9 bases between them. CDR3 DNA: TGCGCCAGCAGCTTTGCGGTTAGCTCCTACGAGCAGTACTTC. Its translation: CASSFAVSSYEQYF.

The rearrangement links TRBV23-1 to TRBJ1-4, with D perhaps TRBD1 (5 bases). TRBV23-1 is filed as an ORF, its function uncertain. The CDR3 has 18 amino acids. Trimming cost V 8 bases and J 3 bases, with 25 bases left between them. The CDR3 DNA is TGCGCCAGCGGGATTGACAGAATAACCCCTAGATCTAATGAAAAACTGTTTTTT. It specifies CASGIDRITPRSNEKLFF.

In DNA form, the CDR3 reads TGTGCCAGCAGCTTAGACGCGACAGGGGCAGAGACCCAGTACTTC. It translates to CASSLDATGAETQYF. The chain recombines TRBV7-7 with TRBJ2-5, with 8 bases fitting TRBD1. Germline values: CDR1 SSHAT, CDR2 FNYEAQ (reference sequence). V was pared by 1 base and J by 4 bases, with 5 bases of the junction left unmatched. The CDR3 totals 15 residues. Based on the CDR3 plus reference TRBV7-7 and TRBJ2-5, the full variable domain is GAGVSQSPRYKVTKRGQDVTLRCDPISSHATLYWYQQALGQGPEFLTYFNYEAQPDKSGLPSDRFSAERPEGSISTLTIQRTEQRDSAMYRCASSLDATGAETQYFGPGTRLLVL.

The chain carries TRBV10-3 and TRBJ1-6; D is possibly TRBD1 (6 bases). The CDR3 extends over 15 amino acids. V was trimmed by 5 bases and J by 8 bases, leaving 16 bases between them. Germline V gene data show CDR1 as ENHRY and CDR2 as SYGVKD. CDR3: CAISMQTGPDSPLHF. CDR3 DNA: TGTGCCATCAGTATGCAGACAGGCCCTGATTCACCCCTCCACTTT.

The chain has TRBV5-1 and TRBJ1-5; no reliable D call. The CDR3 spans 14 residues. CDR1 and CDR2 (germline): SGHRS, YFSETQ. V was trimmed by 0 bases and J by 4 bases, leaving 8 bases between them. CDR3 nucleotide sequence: TGCGCCAGCAGCTTGGAGGCAGGTAATCAGCCCCAGCATTTT. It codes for CASSLEAGNQPQHF.

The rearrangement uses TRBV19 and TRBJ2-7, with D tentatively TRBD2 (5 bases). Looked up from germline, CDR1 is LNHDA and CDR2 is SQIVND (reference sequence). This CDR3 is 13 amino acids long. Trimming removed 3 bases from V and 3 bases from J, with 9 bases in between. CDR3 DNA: TGTGCCAGTAGTATTGGGAGCAACTACGAGCAGTACTTC. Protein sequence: CASSIGSNYEQYF.

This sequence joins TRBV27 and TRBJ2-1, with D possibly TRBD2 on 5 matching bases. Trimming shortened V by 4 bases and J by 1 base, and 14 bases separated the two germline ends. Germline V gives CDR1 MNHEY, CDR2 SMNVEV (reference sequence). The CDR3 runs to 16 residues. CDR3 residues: CASSWVGMASYNEQFF. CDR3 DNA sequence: TGTGCCAGCAGTTGGGTCGGGATGGCATCCTACAATGAGCAGTTCTTC.

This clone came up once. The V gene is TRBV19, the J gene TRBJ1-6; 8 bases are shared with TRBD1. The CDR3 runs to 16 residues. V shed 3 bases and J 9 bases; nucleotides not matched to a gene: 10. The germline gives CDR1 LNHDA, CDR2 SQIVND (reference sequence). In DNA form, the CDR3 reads TGTGCCAGTAGTATCGGATCCAGGACAGGGTCTTCACCCCTCCACTTT. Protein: CASSIGSRTGSSPLHF.

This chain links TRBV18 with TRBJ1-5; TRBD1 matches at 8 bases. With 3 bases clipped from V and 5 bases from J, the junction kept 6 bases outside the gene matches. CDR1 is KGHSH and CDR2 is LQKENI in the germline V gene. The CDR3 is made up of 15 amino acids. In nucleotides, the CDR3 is TGTGCCAGCTCACCGGACAGGGCACGCGATCAGCCCCAGCATTTT. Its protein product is CASSPDRARDQPQHF. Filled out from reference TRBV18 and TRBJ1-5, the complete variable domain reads NAGVMQNPRHLVRRRGQEARLRCSPMKGHSHVYWYRQLPEEGLKFMVYLQKENIIDESGMPKERFSAEFPKEGPSILRIQQVVRGDSAAYFCASSPDRARDQPQHFGDGTRLSIL.

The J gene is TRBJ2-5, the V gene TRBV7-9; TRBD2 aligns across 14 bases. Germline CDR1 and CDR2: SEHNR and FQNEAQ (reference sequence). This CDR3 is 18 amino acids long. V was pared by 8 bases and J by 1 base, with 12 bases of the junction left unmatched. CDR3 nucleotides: TGTGCCAGCCGGACCGGGACTAGCGGGAGTTGGGTCCAAGAGACCCAGTACTTC. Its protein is CASRTGTSGSWVQETQYF.